This entry concerns a single T cell receptor (beta chain). Antigen unknown. These data come from a study of T cell repertoires in cytomegalovirus infection. At the level of the study: Alongside well-studied HLA-B-restricted CMV epitopes, recently identified HLA-C-restricted CMV epitopes were also used.

TCRdb re-analysed the reads in MiXCR, keeping a single row per CDR3 protein. The sample includes about 57,000 distinct CDR3 sequences, roughly a fifth of them seen just once. CDR1 and CDR2 (germline): MGHRA, YSYEKL. The CDR3 runs to 13 residues. Between the trimmed V and J ends, which lost 3 bases and 4 bases, there was a span of 4 bases. The chain uses TRBV4-1 and TRBJ1-6, with D uncertain. This specimen was CD8+ T cells from cultured PBMCs, taken from culture after CMV antigen stimulation. The TCR comes from a human donor in good health (CMV status not recorded). Some clones in this sample may be carry-over from other donors' samples. In DNA, the CDR3 is TGCGCCAGCAGCCAGCCATATAATTCACCCCTCCACTTT. It yields the protein CASSQPYNSPLHF.